This T cell receptor beta chain stems from a study of B cell selection in AIRE deficiency. A remark on this clone: Its cognate antigen is unknown.

Original analysis: Patients' conventional T cells yielded roughly 9.9x10^4 distinct TCRbeta sequences; donors' under 150,000. The assay was immunoSEQ multiplex PCR, and TCRdb's table has in-frame clones only and misses some. V and J calls and clone size are as listed in that table; D and trimming were resolved from the DNA. The sample shows roughly 25,000 clones, about 96% of them seen only once. Overall study findings and caveats: Of 3,000 to 4,500 shared Treg TCRbeta sequences, approximately 31% were healthy-only, approximately 10% patient-only. Tconv and Treg cells from AIRE-deficient patients resembled healthy donors in TCRBV usage, CDR3 length and diversity. About 30.6% of healthy-shared Treg sequences were found among patient Tconv cells.

CD4+CD127+ cells were sorted as the conventional CD4 T cells. The CDR3 totals 16 residues. J gave up 4 bases and V 2 bases, and 6 bases lay outside the gene matches. This sequence joins TRBV5-3 and TRBJ2-5; 12 nucleotides agree with TRBD2. TRBV5-3 belongs to the ORF category, with a function that is uncertain. The TCR sequence derives from a human donor with AIRE deficiency. Sequencing was done on a sample of conventional CD4+ T cells sorted from PBMCs. The DNA of the CDR3 is TGTGCCAGAAGCTTCCGACTAGCGGGAGAGAGAGAGACCCAGTACTTC. Protein sequence: CARSFRLAGERETQYF.